What follows describes a single TCR beta chain. Primers: 60 Vbeta forward and 13 Jbeta reverse. Libraries were prepared by immunoSEQ multiplex PCR; TCRdb keeps only in-frame clonotypes and omits some of them. There are 150,000 to 200,000 clones in the sample; just under 80% occur only once, and about 1.3% lies in the top ten. This specimen belongs to a study of cytomegalovirus exposure and HLA in healthy donors. Germline CDR1 MNHEY, CDR2 SVGAGI. V was shortened by 3 bases and J by 0 bases, with 8 bases between the two germline ends. This CDR3 has 14 amino acids. The chain links TRBV6-5 to TRBJ1-1; no reliable D call. This TCR derives from a man aged 25-45 years in good health and CMV-seronegative. Sequenced sample: PBMCs. CDR3 region: CASSYSRLNTEAFF. The CDR3 DNA reads as TGTGCCAGCAGTTATAGCAGATTGAACACTGAAGCTTTCTTT.